This TCR beta chain was obtained from a study of prognosis after radiotherapy for stage I lung cancer. Among the patients, all were node-negative on CT and PET/CT, and none had received prior chemotherapy or radiotherapy or had other malignancies. On two occasions, one at each of two time points, approximately 5.9 milliliters of peripheral blood were drawn. The CDR3 length is 14 residues. The V end was cut by 6 bases, the J end by 1 base, with 11 bases between. Germline CDR1 is ENHRY and CDR2 is SYGVKD. This clonotype has ten or more counts. Two-round multiplex PCR on genomic DNA was the method by which TCR beta CDR3 was amplified. Primers were specific to each TRBV and TRBJ gene in first-round PCR. One entry per CDR3 protein results from TCRdb running MiXCR on the multiplex PCR reads. This sample yields under 50,000 distinct CDR3 sequences, of which roughly 24% are seen a single time; less than 30% belongs to the top ten.

The receptor comes from a donor over 45 with non-small cell lung cancer. The specimen comprised PBMCs, sampled before or after stereotactic body radiation therapy (not recorded which). The rearrangement links TRBV10-3 to TRBJ2-3; D might be TRBD1 (5 bases). Here the CDR3 reads CAISPEGGTDTQYF. The CDR3 bases are TGTGCCATCAGCCCCGAAGGGGGCACAGATACGCAGTATTTT.